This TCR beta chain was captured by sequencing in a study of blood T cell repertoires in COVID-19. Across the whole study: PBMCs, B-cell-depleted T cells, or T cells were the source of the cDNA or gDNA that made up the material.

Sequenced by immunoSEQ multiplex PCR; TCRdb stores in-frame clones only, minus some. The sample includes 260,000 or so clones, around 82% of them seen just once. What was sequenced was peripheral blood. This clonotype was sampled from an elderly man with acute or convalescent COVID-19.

The CDR3 coding sequence is TGTGCCAGCAGCTTATATGGGGCTAGCGGGAGGGCCCCGACCCTCTACAATGAGCAGTTCTTC. It is translated as CASSLYGASGRAPTLYNEQFF. The V and J genes are TRBV7-3 and TRBJ2-1, with 12 positions matching TRBD2. The V gene end was trimmed by 2 bases and the J gene end by 3 bases; junction bases not matched to a gene: 17. This CDR3 region has 21 residues. Germline CDR1 SGHTA, CDR2 FQGTGA.